This T cell receptor (beta chain) was observed in a study of CD8 T cells in ankylosing spondylitis. Via MiXCR, TCRdb re-called the 5' RACE reads, giving one row per CDR3 protein. In the table there are 150,000 to 200,000 distinct CDR3 sequences, around a sixth of which are singletons. Notes on the study in general: Reactive arthritis synovial fluid and blood previously showed some of these motif variants. Disease-linked clones bore a CD8+ phenotype, appearing relatively rarely in peripheral blood. One TCR beta motif, made up of about 8 highly homologous variants, appeared characteristic of ankylosing spondylitis blood.

The table lists this clonotype with many counts. No antigen is known for it. This receptor was identified in a male donor aged 5 to 29 with ankylosing spondylitis or in good health (not recorded which). The sequencing input was blood, either unsorted or a sorted T cell fraction (not recorded which).

The CDR3 sequence is CASSLGRLAGVSEQFF. In DNA, the CDR3 is TGTGCCAGCAGCTTAGGCCGACTAGCGGGAGTGAGTGAGCAGTTCTTC. The V and J genes are TRBV11-2 and TRBJ2-1; 12 bases line up with TRBD2. The CDR3 is 16 residues long. Germline CDR1 is SGHAT and CDR2 is FQNNGV. J was trimmed by 9 bases and V by 1 base; bases with no gene match: 7.